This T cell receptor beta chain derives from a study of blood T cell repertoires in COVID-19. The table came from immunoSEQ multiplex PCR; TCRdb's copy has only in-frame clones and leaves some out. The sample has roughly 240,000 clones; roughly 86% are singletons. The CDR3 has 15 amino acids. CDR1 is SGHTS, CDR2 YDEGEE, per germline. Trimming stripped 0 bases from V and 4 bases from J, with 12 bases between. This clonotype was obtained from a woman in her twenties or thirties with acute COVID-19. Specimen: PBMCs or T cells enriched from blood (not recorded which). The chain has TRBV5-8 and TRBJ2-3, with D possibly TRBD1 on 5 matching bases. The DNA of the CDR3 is TGTGCCAGCAGCTTGGGGCAGCTCAGGGCAGATACGCAGTATTTT. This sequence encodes CASSLGQLRADTQYF. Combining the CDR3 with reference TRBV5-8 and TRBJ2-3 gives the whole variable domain EAGVTQSPTHLIKTRGQQATLRCSPISGHTSVYWYQQALGLGLQFLLWYDEGEERNRGNFPPRFSGRQFPNYSSELNVNALELEDSALYLCASSLGQLRADTQYFGPGTRLTVL.